The rows below give T cell receptor beta chains drawn from one sample of a study of blood T cell repertoires in COVID-19. Clones were sequenced by immunoSEQ multiplex PCR, and TCRdb holds only the in-frame ones, with some missing. Seen here are over 150,000 clones, 76% observed once, and the top ten hold roughly 3.7%. Sequenced material: peripheral blood. The receptors come from a woman aged 80 or over with acute or convalescent COVID-19. CDR3s include the opening cysteine and the closing phenylalanine or tryptophan. Fields, in order: V gene, clone size, D gene, J gene, CDR3 protein, CDR3 DNA. D genes are given only for firm matches. Size tells how often a clone was seen (once, few, many) or the class of an expanded clone, and some rows leave it out.

TRBV18	once	TRBD2	TRBJ2-3	CASSPAFPLAGETDTQYF	TGTGCCAGCTCACCGGCTTTTCCGCTAGCGGGAGAAACAGATACGCAGTATTTT
TRBV10-3	-	TRBD2	TRBJ2-7	CAISGTGAGSSYEQYF	TGTGCCATCAGTGGGACCGGAGCGGGATCCTCCTACGAGCAGTACTTC
TRBV5-1	-	TRBD2	TRBJ2-4	CASSRSGREENIQYF	TGCGCCAGCAGCCGTAGCGGGAGAGAGGAAAACATTCAGTACTTC
TRBV7-2	-	TRBD1	TRBJ2-7	CASSLASGQATYEQYF	TGTGCCAGCAGCTTAGCCTCCGGACAGGCCACCTACGAGCAGTACTTC
TRBV30	-	TRBD1	TRBJ1-2	CAWNRDSYGYTF	TGTGCCTGGAACAGGGACAGCTATGGCTACACCTTC
TRBV7-9	once	-	TRBJ1-5	CASSLWVGSGVNQPQHF	TGTGCCAGCAGCTTATGGGTGGGTTCAGGGGTAAATCAGCCCCAGCATTTT
TRBV5-1	-	-	TRBJ2-3	CASSPLDKIDTQYF	TGCGCCAGCAGCCCCTTGGACAAGATAGATACGCAGTATTTT
TRBV5-1	-	-	TRBJ1-2	CASSHRETAYGYTF	TGCGCCAGCAGTCACCGGGAGACAGCTTATGGCTACACCTTC
TRBV3-1/TRBV3-2	few	TRBD1	TRBJ2-5	CASSPKGGDQETQYF	TGTGCCAGCAGCCCGAAAGGGGGCGACCAAGAGACCCAGTACTTC
TRBV3-1/TRBV3-2	few	TRBD1	TRBJ1-1	CASSQSGQPNTEAFF	TGTGCCAGCAGCCAATCGGGACAGCCCAACACTGAAGCTTTCTTT
TRBV7-2	-	-	TRBJ1-1	CASSLEDGVLAEAFF	TGTGCCAGCAGCTTAGAGGACGGGGTACTCGCTGAAGCTTTCTTT
TRBV29-1	-	-	TRBJ2-5	CSAITGVLQETQYF	TGCAGCGCCATTACGGGGGTGCTCCAAGAGACCCAGTACTTC
TRBV6-1	-	-	TRBJ1-2	CASSPGGESYTF	TGTGCCAGCAGTCCCGGCGGGGAAAGCTACACCTTC
TRBV19	-	TRBD1	TRBJ2-1	CASRNPGGLYEQFF	TGTGCCAGTAGGAACCCAGGGGGCTTGTATGAGCAGTTCTTC
TRBV5-6	-	-	TRBJ1-2	CASSLIFAGRSFNKYGYTF	TGTGCCAGCAGCTTGATCTTCGCAGGGCGCTCATTCAACAAATATGGCTACACCTTC
TRBV5-1	-	-	TRBJ1-2	CASSIFRHGYTF	TGCGCCAGCAGCATATTCAGGCATGGCTACACCTTC
TRBV7-3	once	-	TRBJ1-6	CASSLQGSYNSPLHF	TGTGCCAGCAGCCTTCAGGGTTCCTATAATTCACCCCTCCACTTT
TRBV7-3	few	-	TRBJ1-2	CASSLTGRAYGYTF	TGTGCCAGCAGCTTAACGGGCAGGGCTTATGGCTACACCTTC
TRBV4-3	-	-	TRBJ1-2	CASSQDPDSRGGYTF	TGCGCCAGCAGCCAAGATCCGGACAGCAGGGGTGGCTACACCTTC
TRBV30	-	TRBD1	TRBJ1-2	CAWTPPQGVWVYGYTF	TGTGCCTGGACCCCTCCACAGGGGGTTTGGGTCTATGGCTACACCTTC
TRBV3-1/TRBV3-2	-	TRBD2	TRBJ2-4	CASSQGTSGIAKNIQYF	TGTGCCAGCAGCCAAGGGACTAGCGGGATAGCCAAAAACATTCAGTACTTC
TRBV14	few	TRBD1	TRBJ2-7	CASSSRDRTYEQYF	TGTGCCAGCAGCTCCCGGGACAGAACCTACGAGCAGTACTTC
TRBV19	-	-	TRBJ1-5	CASKAADANQPQHF	TGTGCCAGTAAAGCGGCGGATGCCAATCAGCCCCAGCATTTT
TRBV7-2	-	TRBD1	TRBJ1-6	CASSLIGQGTGSPLHF	TGTGCCAGCAGCTTAATTGGACAGGGTACAGGTTCACCCCTCCACTTT
TRBV7-8	-	TRBD1	TRBJ2-3	CASSTGQGDSTQYF	TGTGCCAGCAGCACAGGACAGGGAGATAGTACGCAGTATTTT
TRBV7-3	few	-	TRBJ2-2	CASSLVSGVSGELFF	TGTGCCAGCAGCTTAGTTTCGGGAGTATCCGGGGAGCTGTTTTTT
TRBV3-1/TRBV3-2	once	-	TRBJ1-6	CASSPEQGPYYNSPLHF	TGTGCCAGCAGCCCCGAGCAGGGGCCCTACTATAATTCACCCCTCCACTTT
TRBV19	-	TRBD1	TRBJ1-1	CASSRPGGTFF	TGTGCCAGTAGTAGACCAGGGGGTACTTTCTTT
TRBV5-1	-	-	TRBJ2-2	CASSIRAQGGENTGELFF	TGCGCCAGCAGCATCAGGGCCCAGGGGGGAGAGAACACCGGGGAGCTGTTTTTT
TRBV6-5	few	-	TRBJ1-2	CAIADQNYGYTF	TGTGCCATCGCGGATCAGAACTATGGCTACACCTTC
TRBV10-3	few	-	TRBJ1-2	CAISGGRTKNYGYTF	TGTGCCATCAGTGGGGGCCGGACGAAGAACTATGGCTACACCTTC
TRBV10-3	-	-	TRBJ2-7	CAIRPGGGGSYEQYF	TGTGCCATCAGGCCCGGAGGGGGGGGATCCTACGAGCAGTACTTC
TRBV7-2	-	-	TRBJ1-4	CASSPGQWNEKLFF	TGTGCCAGCAGCCCAGGGCAGTGGAATGAAAAACTGTTTTTT
TRBV7-2	-	-	TRBJ2-5	CASTRGTGETQYF	TGTGCCAGCACCCGGGGGACGGGAGAGACCCAGTACTTC
TRBV11-3	-	TRBD1	TRBJ2-3	CASGATGELTQYF	TGTGCCAGCGGCGCGACAGGGGAGTTGACGCAGTATTTT
TRBV19	few	TRBD1	TRBJ2-1	CASMGQGYNEQFF	TGTGCCAGTATGGGACAGGGTTACAATGAGCAGTTCTTC
TRBV7-2	-	-	TRBJ1-2	CASSLTGYGYTF	TGTGCCAGCAGCTTAACAGGCTATGGCTACACCTTC
TRBV5-6	-	TRBD2	TRBJ2-5	CASSFGLAGGETQYF	TGTGCCAGCAGCTTTGGGCTAGCGGGCGGAGAGACCCAGTACTTC
TRBV24-1	once	TRBD2	TRBJ2-1	CATSDPSGNNEQFF	TGTGCCACCAGTGATCCTAGCGGGAACAATGAGCAGTTCTTC
TRBV12-3/TRBV12-4	few	-	TRBJ1-1	CASSFKGGSEAFF	TGTGCCAGCAGTTTTAAGGGGGGGAGTGAAGCTTTCTTT
TRBV12-5	-	-	TRBJ1-1	CASGPRGGEGAFF	TGTGCTAGTGGTCCGCGAGGGGGGGAGGGAGCTTTCTTT
TRBV21-1	-	-	TRBJ2-5	CASSKAQGTGTQETQYF	TGTGCCAGCAGCAAAGCGCAAGGGACAGGGACTCAAGAGACCCAGTACTTC
TRBV6-2/TRBV6-3	-	TRBD2	TRBJ2-3	CASSYSGTTAHTDTQYF	TGTGCCAGCAGTTACTCTGGGACTACGGCACACACAGATACGCAGTATTTT
TRBV11-2	many	TRBD1	TRBJ2-7	CASSSLRQGSHEQYF	TGTGCCAGCAGCTCACTTAGACAGGGATCCCACGAGCAGTACTTC
TRBV4-1	-	-	TRBJ1-2	CASSQEPAAGRGYTF	TGCGCCAGCAGCCAAGAGCCCGCTGCAGGCCGGGGCTACACCTTC
TRBV11-2	-	-	TRBJ2-5	CASSLSHRQGTETQYF	TGTGCCAGCAGCTTATCCCACCGCCAGGGCACCGAGACCCAGTACTTC
TRBV10-3	many	TRBD1	TRBJ1-4	CAISEGAGGMHEKLFF	TGTGCCATCAGTGAAGGGGCAGGGGGCATGCATGAAAAACTGTTTTTT
TRBV2	-	-	TRBJ2-2	CASSVDTGELFF	TGTGCCAGCAGTGTAGACACCGGGGAGCTGTTTTTT
TRBV11-3	-	-	TRBJ1-6	CASSLNGNYNSPLHF	TGTGCCAGCAGCTTAAACGGGAATTATAATTCACCCCTCCACTTT
TRBV11-2	few	-	TRBJ1-5	CASSPNGGNQPQHF	TGTGCCAGCAGCCCGAACGGGGGGAATCAGCCCCAGCATTTT
TRBV3-1/TRBV3-2	-	TRBD2	TRBJ2-5	CASSQGLAGGQETQYF	TGTGCCAGCAGCCAAGGCCTAGCGGGGGGGCAAGAGACCCAGTACTTC
TRBV10-3	-	TRBD1	TRBJ1-3	CAISEQGVPGNTIYF	TGTGCCATCAGTGAACAGGGGGTCCCTGGAAACACCATATATTTT
TRBV19	-	TRBD1	TRBJ2-1	CASKTGTGLNEQFF	TGTGCCAGTAAGACCGGGACAGGGCTCAATGAGCAGTTCTTC
TRBV9	-	TRBD1	TRBJ2-1	CASSVGVGQGYNEQFF	TGTGCCAGCAGCGTAGGAGTTGGACAGGGATACAATGAGCAGTTCTTC
TRBV10-1	few	TRBD1	TRBJ1-2	CASRSDRGRRFNYGYTF	TGCGCCAGCAGATCGGACAGGGGCCGGAGGTTTAACTATGGCTACACCTTC
TRBV5-5	-	-	TRBJ1-2	CASSLGAGGNYGYTF	TGTGCCAGCAGCTTGGGCGCGGGCGGAAACTATGGCTACACCTTC
TRBV18	-	-	TRBJ2-1	CASHQPHGAYNEQFF	TGTGCCAGCCACCAGCCCCACGGGGCCTACAATGAGCAGTTCTTC